This T cell receptor (beta chain) was sequenced in a study of OX40 agonist ivuxolimab in advanced cancers. Looking at the study overall: Ivuxolimab doses were 0.01, 0.1, 0.3, 1.5, 3 or 10 mg/kg every 2 weeks. Three patients showed partial responses: one hepatocellular carcinoma and two cutaneous melanoma cases. Study findings and constraints: Clonal expansion by week 6 occurred in CD4+ and CD8+ blood T cells (at 0.1 to 3.0 mg/kg). In the expanded peripheral T cells, antigen specificity was never determined.

This clone appeared once. Its antigen is currently unknown. The table came from immunoSEQ multiplex PCR; TCRdb's copy has only in-frame clones and leaves some out. The table lists some 64,000 clones, about nine tenths of them singletons. The TCR originated in an adult with an advanced solid tumor such as melanoma, head and neck, liver or kidney cancer. The sequences come from CD4+ or CD8+ T cells sorted from blood, collected in a trial of the OX40 agonist ivuxolimab.

This chain's CDR3 is CASSEGTGVEQYF. DNA for the CDR3: TGTGCCAGCAGTGAAGGGACAGGGGTCGAGCAGTACTTC. The chain couples TRBV2 to TRBJ2-7; 9 nucleotides line up with TRBD1. This CDR3 contains 13 residues. Germline V CDR1 and CDR2: SNHLY, FYNNEI. V lost 1 base to trimming and J lost 6 bases; unmatched junction nucleotides: 1. The full variable domain, rest sourced from reference TRBV2 and TRBJ2-7, is EPEVTQTPSHQVTQMGQEVILRCVPISNHLYFYWYRQILGQKVEFLVSFYNNEISEKSEIFDDQFSVERPDGSNFTLKIRSTKLEDSAMYFCASSEGTGVEQYFGPGTRLTVT.